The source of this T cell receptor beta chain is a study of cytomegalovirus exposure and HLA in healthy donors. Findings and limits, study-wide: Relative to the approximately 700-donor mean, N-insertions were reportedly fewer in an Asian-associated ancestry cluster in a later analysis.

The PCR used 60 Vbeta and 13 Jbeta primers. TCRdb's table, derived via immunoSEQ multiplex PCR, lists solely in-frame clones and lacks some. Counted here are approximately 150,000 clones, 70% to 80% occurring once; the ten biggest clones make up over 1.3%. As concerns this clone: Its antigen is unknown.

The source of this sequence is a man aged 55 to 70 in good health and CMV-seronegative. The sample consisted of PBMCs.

As DNA, the CDR3 is TGTGCCAGTATCGCGGCCGGGTCTGGAAACACCATATATTTT. The encoded protein is CASIAAGSGNTIYF. The V gene is TRBV19, the J gene TRBJ1-3; no clear D. Germline values: CDR1 LNHDA, CDR2 SQIVND (reference sequence). V lost 7 bases, J lost 1 base, and 11 bases lay in between. The CDR3 spans 14 residues. The variable domain in full, with the rest retrieved from reference TRBV19 and TRBJ1-3, is DGGITQSPKYLFRKEGQNVTLSCEQNLNHDAMYWYRQDPGQGLRLIYYSQIVNDFQKGDIAEGYSVSREKKESFPLTVTSAQKNPTAFYLCASIAAGSGNTIYFGEGSWLTVV.